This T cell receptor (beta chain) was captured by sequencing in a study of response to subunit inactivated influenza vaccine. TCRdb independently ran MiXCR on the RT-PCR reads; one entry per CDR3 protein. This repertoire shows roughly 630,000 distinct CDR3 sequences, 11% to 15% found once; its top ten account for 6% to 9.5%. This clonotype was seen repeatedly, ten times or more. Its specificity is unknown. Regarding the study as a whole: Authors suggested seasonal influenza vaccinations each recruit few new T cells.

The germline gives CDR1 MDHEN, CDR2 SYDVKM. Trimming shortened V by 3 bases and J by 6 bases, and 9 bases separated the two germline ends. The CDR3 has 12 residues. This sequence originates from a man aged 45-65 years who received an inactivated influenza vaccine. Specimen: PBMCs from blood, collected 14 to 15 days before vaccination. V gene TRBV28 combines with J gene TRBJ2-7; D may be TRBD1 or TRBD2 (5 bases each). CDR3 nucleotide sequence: TGTGCCAGCAGTTTCACGGGACGCGAGCAGTACTTC. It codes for CASSFTGREQYF.